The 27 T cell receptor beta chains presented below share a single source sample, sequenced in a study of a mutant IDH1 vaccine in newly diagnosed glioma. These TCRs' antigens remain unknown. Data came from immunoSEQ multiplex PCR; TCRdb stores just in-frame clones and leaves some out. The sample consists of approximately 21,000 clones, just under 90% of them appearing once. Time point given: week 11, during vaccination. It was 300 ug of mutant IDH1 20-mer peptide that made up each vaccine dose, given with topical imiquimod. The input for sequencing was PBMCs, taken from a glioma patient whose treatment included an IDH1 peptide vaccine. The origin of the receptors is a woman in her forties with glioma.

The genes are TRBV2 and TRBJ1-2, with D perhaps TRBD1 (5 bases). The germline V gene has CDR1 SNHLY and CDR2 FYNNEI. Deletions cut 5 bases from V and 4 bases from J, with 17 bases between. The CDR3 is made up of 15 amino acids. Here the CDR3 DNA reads TGTGCCAGCAGTCCGCGTCTGGGGCAGACCTATGGCTACACCTTC. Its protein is CASSPRLGQTYGYTF.

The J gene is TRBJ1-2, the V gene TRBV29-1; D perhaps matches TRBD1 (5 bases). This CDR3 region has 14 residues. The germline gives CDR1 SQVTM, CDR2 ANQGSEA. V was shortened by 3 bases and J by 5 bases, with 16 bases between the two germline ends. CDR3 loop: CSVDRAGQRYGYTF. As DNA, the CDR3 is TGCAGCGTTGATAGGGCAGGGCAGAGGTATGGCTACACCTTC.

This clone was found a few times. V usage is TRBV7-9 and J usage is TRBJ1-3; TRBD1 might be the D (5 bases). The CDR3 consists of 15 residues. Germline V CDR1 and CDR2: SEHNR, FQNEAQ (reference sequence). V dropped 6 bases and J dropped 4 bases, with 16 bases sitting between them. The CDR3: CASSPDSVQGNTIYF. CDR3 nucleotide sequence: TGTGCCAGCAGTCCAGACAGCGTCCAAGGAAACACCATATATTTT. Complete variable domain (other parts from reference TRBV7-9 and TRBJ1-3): DTGVSQNPRHKITKRGQNVTFRCDPISEHNRLYWYRQTLGQGPEFLTYFQNEAQLEKSRLLSDRFSAERPKGSFSTLEIQRTEQGDSAMYLCASSPDSVQGNTIYFGEGSWLTVV.

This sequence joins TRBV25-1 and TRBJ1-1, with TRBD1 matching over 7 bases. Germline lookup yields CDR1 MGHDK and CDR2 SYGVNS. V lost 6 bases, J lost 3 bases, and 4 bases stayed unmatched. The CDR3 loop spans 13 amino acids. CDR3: CASRSQGDTEAFF. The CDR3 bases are TGTGCCAGCAGATCCCAGGGGGACACTGAAGCTTTCTTT.

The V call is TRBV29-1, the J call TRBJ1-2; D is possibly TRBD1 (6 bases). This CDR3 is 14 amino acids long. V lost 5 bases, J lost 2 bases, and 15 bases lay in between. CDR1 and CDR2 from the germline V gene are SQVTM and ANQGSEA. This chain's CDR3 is CSVQSNRANYGYTF. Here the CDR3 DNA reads TGCAGCGTTCAATCTAACAGGGCCAACTATGGCTACACCTTC.

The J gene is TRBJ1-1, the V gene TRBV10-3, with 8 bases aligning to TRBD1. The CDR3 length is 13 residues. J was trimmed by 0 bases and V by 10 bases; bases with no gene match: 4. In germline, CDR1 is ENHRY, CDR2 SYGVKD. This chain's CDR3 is CATKTGVNTEAFF. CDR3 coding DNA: TGTGCCACCAAGACAGGGGTGAACACTGAAGCTTTCTTT.

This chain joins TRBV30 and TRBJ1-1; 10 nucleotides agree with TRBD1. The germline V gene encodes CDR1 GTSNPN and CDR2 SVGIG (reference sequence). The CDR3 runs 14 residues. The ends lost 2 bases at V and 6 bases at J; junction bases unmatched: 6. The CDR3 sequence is CAWSWGQGWAEAFF. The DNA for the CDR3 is TGTGCCTGGAGTTGGGGACAGGGGTGGGCTGAAGCTTTCTTT.

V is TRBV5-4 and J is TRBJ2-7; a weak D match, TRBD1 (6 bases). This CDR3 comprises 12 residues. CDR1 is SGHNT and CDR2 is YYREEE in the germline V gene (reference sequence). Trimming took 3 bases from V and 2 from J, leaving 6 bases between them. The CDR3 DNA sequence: TGTGCCAGCAGCTGGGACACCTACGAGCAGTACTTC. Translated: CASSWDTYEQYF. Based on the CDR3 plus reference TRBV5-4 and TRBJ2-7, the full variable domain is ETGVTQSPTHLIKTRGQQVTLRCSSQSGHNTVSWYQQALGQGPQFIFQYYREEENGRGNFPPRFSGLQFPNYSSELNVNALELDDSALYLCASSWDTYEQYFGPGTRLTVT.

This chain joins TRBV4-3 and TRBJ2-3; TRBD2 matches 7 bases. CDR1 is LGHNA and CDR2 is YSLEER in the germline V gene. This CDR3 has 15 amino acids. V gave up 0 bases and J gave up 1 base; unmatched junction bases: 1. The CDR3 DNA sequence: TGCGCCAGCAGCCAAGACCTAGCGGGCACAGATACGCAGTATTTT. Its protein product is CASSQDLAGTDTQYF.

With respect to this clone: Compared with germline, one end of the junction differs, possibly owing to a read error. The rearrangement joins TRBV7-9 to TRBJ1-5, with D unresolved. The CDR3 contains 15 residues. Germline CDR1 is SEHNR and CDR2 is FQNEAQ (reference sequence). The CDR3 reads CASSLAGGRTQPQHF. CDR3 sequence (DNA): TGTGCCAGCAGCCTAGCGGGAGGAAGGACCCAGCCCCAGCATTTT.

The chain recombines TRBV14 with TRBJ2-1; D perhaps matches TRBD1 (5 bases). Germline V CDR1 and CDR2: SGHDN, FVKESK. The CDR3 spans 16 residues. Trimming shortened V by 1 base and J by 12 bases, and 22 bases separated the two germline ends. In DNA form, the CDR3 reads TGTGCCAGCAGCCAAGTAACCAGCAGGGTTACAATGAGGCAGTTCTTC. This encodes CASSQVTSRVTMRQFF.

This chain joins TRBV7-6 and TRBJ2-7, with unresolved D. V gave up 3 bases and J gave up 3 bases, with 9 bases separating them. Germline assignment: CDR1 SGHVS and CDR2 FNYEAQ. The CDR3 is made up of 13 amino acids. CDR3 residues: CASSFQEGYEQYF. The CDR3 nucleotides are TGTGCCAGCAGCTTTCAGGAAGGCTACGAGCAGTACTTC.

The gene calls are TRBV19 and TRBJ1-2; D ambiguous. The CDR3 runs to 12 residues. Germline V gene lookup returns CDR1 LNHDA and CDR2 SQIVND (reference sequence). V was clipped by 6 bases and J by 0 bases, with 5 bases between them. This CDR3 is CASRHTNYGYTF. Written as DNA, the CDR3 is TGTGCCAGTAGGCACACTAACTATGGCTACACCTTC. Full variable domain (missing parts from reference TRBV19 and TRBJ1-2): DGGITQSPKYLFRKEGQNVTLSCEQNLNHDAMYWYRQDPGQGLRLIYYSQIVNDFQKGDIAEGYSVSREKKESFPLTVTSAQKNPTAFYLCASRHTNYGYTFGSGTRLTVV.

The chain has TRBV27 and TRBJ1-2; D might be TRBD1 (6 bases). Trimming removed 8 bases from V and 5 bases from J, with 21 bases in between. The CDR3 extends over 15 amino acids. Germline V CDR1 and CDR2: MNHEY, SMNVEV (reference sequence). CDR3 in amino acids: CASSVSGGRKYGYTF. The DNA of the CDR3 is TGTGCCAGCTCTGTTTCCGGGGGCCGTAAATATGGCTACACCTTC.

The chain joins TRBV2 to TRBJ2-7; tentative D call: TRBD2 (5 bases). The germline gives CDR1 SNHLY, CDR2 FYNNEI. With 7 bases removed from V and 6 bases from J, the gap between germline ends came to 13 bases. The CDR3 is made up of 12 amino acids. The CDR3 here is CASKPRGLEQYF. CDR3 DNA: TGTGCCAGCAAACCCCGAGGGCTCGAGCAGTACTTC.

CDR3 nucleotides: TGTGCCAGCAGCCCGCGGCGGCACGGCTCCTACGAGCAGTACTTC. Translating gives CASSPRRHGSYEQYF. J is TRBJ2-7 and V is TRBV5-6; D unclear. There are 15 residues in the CDR3. V was trimmed by 4 bases and J by 0 bases, leaving 14 bases between them. CDR1 is SGHDT, CDR2 YYEEEE, per germline.

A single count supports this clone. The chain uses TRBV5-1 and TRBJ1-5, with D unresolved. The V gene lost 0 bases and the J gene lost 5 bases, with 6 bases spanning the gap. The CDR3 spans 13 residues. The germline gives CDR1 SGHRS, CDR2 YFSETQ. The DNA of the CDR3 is TGCGCCAGCAGCTTGGGCTTTGATCAGCCCCAGCATTTT. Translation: CASSLGFDQPQHF. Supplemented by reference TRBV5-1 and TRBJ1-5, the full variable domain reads KAGVTQTPRYLIKTRGQQVTLSCSPISGHRSVSWYQQTPGQGLQFLFEYFSETQRNKGNFPGRFSGRQFSNSRSEMNVSTLELGDSALYLCASSLGFDQPQHFGDGTRLSIL.

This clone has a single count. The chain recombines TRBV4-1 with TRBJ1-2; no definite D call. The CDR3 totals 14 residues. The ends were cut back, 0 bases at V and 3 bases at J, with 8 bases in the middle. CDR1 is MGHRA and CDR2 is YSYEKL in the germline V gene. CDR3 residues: CASSQEKHDYGYTF. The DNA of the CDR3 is TGCGCCAGCAGCCAAGAAAAGCATGACTATGGCTACACCTTC.

CDR3 coding DNA: TGTGCCAGCAGTCGGGGGAGCGGCAATCAGCCCCAGCATTTT. Translation: CASSRGSGNQPQHF. The V call is TRBV2, the J call TRBJ1-5, with D perhaps TRBD1 (5 bases). This CDR3 has 14 amino acids. Germline CDR1 and CDR2: SNHLY and FYNNEI. With 5 bases removed from V and 2 bases from J, the gap between germline ends came to 10 bases.

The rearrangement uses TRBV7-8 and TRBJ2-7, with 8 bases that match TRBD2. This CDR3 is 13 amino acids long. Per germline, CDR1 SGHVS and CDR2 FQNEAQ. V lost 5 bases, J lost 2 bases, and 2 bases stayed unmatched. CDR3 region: CASSPGGPYEQYF. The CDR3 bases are TGTGCCAGCAGCCCGGGGGGGCCCTACGAGCAGTACTTC.

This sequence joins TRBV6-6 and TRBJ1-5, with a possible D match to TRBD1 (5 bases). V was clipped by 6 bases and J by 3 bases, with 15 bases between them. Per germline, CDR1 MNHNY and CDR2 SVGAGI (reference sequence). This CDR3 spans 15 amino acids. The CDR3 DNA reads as TGTGCCAGCAGACCACCGGGGGGGTTCAATCAGCCCCAGCATTTT. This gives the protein CASRPPGGFNQPQHF.

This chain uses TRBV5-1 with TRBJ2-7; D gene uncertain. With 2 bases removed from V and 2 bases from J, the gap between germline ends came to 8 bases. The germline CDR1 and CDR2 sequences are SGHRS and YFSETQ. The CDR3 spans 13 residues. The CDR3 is CASSFDIAYEQYF. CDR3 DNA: TGCGCCAGCAGCTTTGACATTGCCTACGAGCAGTACTTC.

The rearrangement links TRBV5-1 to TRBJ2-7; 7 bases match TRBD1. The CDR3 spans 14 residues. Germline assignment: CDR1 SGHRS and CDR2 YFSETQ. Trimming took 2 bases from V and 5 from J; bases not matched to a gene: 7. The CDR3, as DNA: TGCGCCAGCAGCTTAGTAGGGGGCGCGGACGAGCAGTACTTC. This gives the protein CASSLVGGADEQYF.

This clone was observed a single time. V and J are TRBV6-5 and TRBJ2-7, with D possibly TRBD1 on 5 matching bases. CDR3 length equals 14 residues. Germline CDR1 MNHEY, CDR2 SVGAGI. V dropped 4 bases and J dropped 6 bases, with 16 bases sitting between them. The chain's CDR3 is CASSSGQGWSEQYF. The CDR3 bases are TGTGCCAGCAGTTCCGGGCAGGGCTGGAGCGAGCAGTACTTC.

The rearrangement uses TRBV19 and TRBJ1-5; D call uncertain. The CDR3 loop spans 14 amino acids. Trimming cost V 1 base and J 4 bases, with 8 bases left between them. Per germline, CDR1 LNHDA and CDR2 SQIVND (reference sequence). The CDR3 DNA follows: TGTGCCAGTAGTATAGTGGCATTTAATCAGCCCCAGCATTTT. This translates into CASSIVAFNQPQHF.

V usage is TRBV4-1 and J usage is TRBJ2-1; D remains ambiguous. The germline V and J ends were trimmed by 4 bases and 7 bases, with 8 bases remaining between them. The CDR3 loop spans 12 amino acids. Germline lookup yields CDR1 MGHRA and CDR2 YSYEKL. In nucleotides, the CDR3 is TGCGCCAGCAGCCTGGATCTTAATGAGCAGTTCTTC. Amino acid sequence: CASSLDLNEQFF.

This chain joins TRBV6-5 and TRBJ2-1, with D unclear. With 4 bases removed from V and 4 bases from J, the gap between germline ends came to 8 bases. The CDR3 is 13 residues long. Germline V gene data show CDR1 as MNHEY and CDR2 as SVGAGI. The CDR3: CASSSQRYNEQFF. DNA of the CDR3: TGTGCCAGCAGTTCACAGAGGTACAATGAGCAGTTCTTC.